The source of this TCR beta chain is a study of T cell changes during pregnancy in multiple sclerosis. TCRdb's table, derived via immunoSEQ multiplex PCR, lists solely in-frame clones and lacks some. The sample contains about 75,000 clones, approximately 95% of which appear only once. Germline V lookup: CDR1 MDHEN, CDR2 SYDVKM. This CDR3 region has 16 residues. V shed 6 bases, J shed 10 bases, and the junction held 14 bases outside the gene matches. The sequence was collected from a female donor with multiple sclerosis, enrolled in a pregnancy study. This chain joins TRBV28 and TRBJ2-1; 11 bases are shared with TRBD1. The sample in question was CD4+ T cells from peripheral blood mononuclear cells, obtained after pregnancy. DNA for the CDR3: TGTGCCAGCAGCCACCCGGGACAGGGGGTCAGGGGGGAGCAGTTCTTC. Translation: CASSHPGQGVRGEQFF.